One sample yielded the 17 T cell receptor beta chains listed below, sequenced in a study of shared clonotypes between healthy human individuals. Positive CCR7 selection of CD45RO-negative cells yielded the naive CD8 cells, and terminally differentiated effector memory CD45RA+ cells were excluded. Some clones are missing from TCRdb's copy, which holds only in-frame ones; the method was immunoSEQ multiplex PCR. The repertoire holds approximately 2,000,000 clones, approximately 92% seen once, with around 1.7% in the top ten. The source material was naive CD8+ T cells from PBMCs. All receptors derive from a man aged 18-30 years in good health. Some clones in this sample may be carry-over from other donors' samples.

The V call is TRBV4-3, the J call TRBJ2-3; TRBD1 or TRBD2 may be the D gene (5 bases each). The germline CDR1 and CDR2 sequences are LGHNA and YSLEER. V shed 4 bases and J shed 4 bases, with 18 bases lying between them. This CDR3 is built from 16 residues. The CDR3 sequence is CASSRTPGPSADTQYF. The CDR3 region has the DNA TGCGCCAGCAGCCGGACACCGGGACCCAGCGCAGATACGCAGTATTTT.

The chain joins TRBV28 to TRBJ1-1; 7 bases are a match to TRBD1. Germline V CDR1 and CDR2: MDHEN, SYDVKM. The CDR3 covers 16 residues. Trimming removed 5 bases from V and 3 bases from J; junction bases left unmatched: 12. CDR3 DNA sequence: TGTGCCAGCAGTCCCCGGGAGGGGGCGTGGGACACTGAAGCTTTCTTT. Translation gives CASSPREGAWDTEAFF.

V usage is TRBV5-6 and J usage is TRBJ2-7; D unclear. The CDR3 consists of 14 residues. Trimming shortened V by 7 bases and J by 3 bases, and 17 bases separated the two germline ends. Per the germline V gene, CDR1 is SGHDT and CDR2 is YYEEEE. In nucleotides, the CDR3 is TGTGCCAGCCGTAGTCGAGGCCTGTTCTACGAGCAGTACTTC. Its translation is CASRSRGLFYEQYF.

The rearrangement joins TRBV30 to TRBJ2-7; tentative D call: TRBD2 (6 bases). CDR1 is GTSNPN and CDR2 is SVGIG in the germline V gene (reference sequence). This CDR3 region has 13 residues. V dropped 0 bases and J dropped 6 bases, with 12 bases sitting between them. In nucleotides, the CDR3 is TGTGCCTGGAGTGTACTTCCGGGAGCCGAGCAGTACTTC. Protein product: CAWSVLPGAEQYF.

V and J are TRBV27 and TRBJ2-3; TRBD2 agrees at 8 bases. V lost 5 bases, J lost 6 bases, and 7 bases stayed unmatched. The length of the CDR3 is 14 residues. CDR1 is MNHEY, CDR2 SMNVEV, per germline (reference sequence). The CDR3 loop is CASSGRGAWDTQYF. CDR3 in DNA: TGTGCCAGCAGTGGGCGGGGGGCTTGGGATACGCAGTATTTT.

The chain has TRBV4-3 and TRBJ2-3, with unresolved D. The CDR3 has 15 residues. In germline, CDR1 is LGHNA, CDR2 YSLEER. Trimming stripped 0 bases from V and 3 bases from J, with 10 bases between. The CDR3 DNA follows: TGCGCCAGCAGCCAAGAGGATCTCCTAACAGATACGCAGTATTTT. Translated, it gives CASSQEDLLTDTQYF.

The V gene is TRBV12-5, the J gene TRBJ2-7, with TRBD1 as a possible D gene (6 bases). The germline gives CDR1 LGHNT, CDR2 FRNRAP. V lost 9 bases and J 1 base, leaving 13 bases between the germline ends. This CDR3 has 13 amino acids. CDR3 loop: CASKEGGSYEQYF. DNA of the CDR3: TGTGCTAGCAAAGAAGGGGGTTCCTACGAGCAGTACTTC.

Points on this clone: The same CDR3 also results from other DNA sequences found in this sample. This sequence joins TRBV5-1 and TRBJ1-1, with D possibly TRBD1 on 5 matching bases. The CDR3 consists of 12 residues. Trimming shortened V by 6 bases and J by 4 bases, and 10 bases separated the two germline ends. Looked up from germline, CDR1 is SGHRS and CDR2 is YFSETQ. The CDR3 DNA reads TGCGCCAGCACCCCGGGGGGCACTGAAGCTTTCTTT. Amino acid sequence: CASTPGGTEAFF.

The rearrangement uses TRBV27 and TRBJ1-1; D is perhaps TRBD1 (5 bases). Germline lookup yields CDR1 MNHEY and CDR2 SMNVEV (reference sequence). The CDR3 is 17 residues long. Trimming shortened V by 0 bases and J by 4 bases, and 18 bases separated the two germline ends. CDR3 sequence (DNA): TGTGCCAGCAGTTTATCGATTTTACTAGGGGCTCCCACTGAAGCTTTCTTT. It codes for CASSLSILLGAPTEAFF.

A word on this clone: This specimen includes other DNA sequences encoding the same CDR3. The chain recombines TRBV14 with TRBJ2-1; perhaps TRBD2 as D (5 bases). The V gene's germline CDR1 is SGHDN and CDR2 FVKESK. This CDR3 is built from 14 residues. The V and J ends lost 4 bases and 3 bases respectively, with 10 bases between them. The CDR3 coding sequence is TGTGCCAGCAGCCGTCGGGGAGTCTACAATGAGCAGTTCTTC. It translates to CASSRRGVYNEQFF.

V gene TRBV12-5 combines with J gene TRBJ1-3; D is unclear. The V end was cut by 3 bases, the J end by 5 bases, with 8 bases between. CDR3 length: 13 residues. Germline V lookup: CDR1 LGHNT, CDR2 FRNRAP. In DNA form, the CDR3 reads TGTGCTAGTGGTTTAGGCAGCAGAAACACCATATATTTT. Its protein product is CASGLGSRNTIYF.

This chain uses TRBV2 with TRBJ2-1; D gene ambiguous. Trimming took 6 bases from V and 9 from J, leaving 15 bases between them. Germline CDR1 reads SNHLY; CDR2 reads FYNNEI. CDR3 length: 13 residues. The CDR3 DNA follows: TGTGCCAGCAGCCTGACCCGACGCGGTGAGCAGTTCTTC. It translates to CASSLTRRGEQFF.

The rearrangement links TRBV7-6 to TRBJ1-2; a weak D match, TRBD1 (6 bases). The germline CDR1 and CDR2 sequences are SGHVS and FNYEAQ. CDR3 length: 18 residues. V was trimmed by 0 bases and J by 4 bases, leaving 21 bases between them. CDR3: CASSLAYPGAENLYGYTF. Written as DNA, the CDR3 is TGTGCCAGCAGCTTAGCTTATCCGGGGGCCGAGAACCTCTATGGCTACACCTTC.

This clone came up once. This chain uses TRBV30 with TRBJ2-2; no firm D call. CDR1 and CDR2 from the germline V gene are GTSNPN and SVGIG (reference sequence). The length of the CDR3 is 13 residues. With 0 bases removed from V and 10 bases from J, the gap between germline ends came to 12 bases. The chain's CDR3 is CAWSVLMGEELFF. DNA for the CDR3: TGTGCCTGGAGTGTACTAATGGGTGAGGAGCTGTTTTTT.

The chain has TRBV7-9 and TRBJ2-1, with D possibly being TRBD1 (6 bases). V was clipped by 5 bases and J by 5 bases, with 16 bases between them. Germline V gene sequence: CDR1 SEHNR, CDR2 FQNEAQ (reference sequence). The CDR3 runs to 15 residues. In nucleotides, the CDR3 is TGTGCCAGCAGCCCCCGTAGGACAGACGACAATGAGCAGTTCTTC. Residues: CASSPRRTDDNEQFF. Based on the CDR3 plus reference TRBV7-9 and TRBJ2-1, the full variable domain is DTGVSQNPRHKITKRGQNVTFRCDPISEHNRLYWYRQTLGQGPEFLTYFQNEAQLEKSRLLSDRFSAERPKGSFSTLEIQRTEQGDSAMYLCASSPRRTDDNEQFFGPGTRLTVL.

V usage is TRBV27 and J usage is TRBJ2-4; the match to TRBD1 covers 7 bases. CDR1 is MNHEY, CDR2 SMNVEV, per germline (reference sequence). The V and J ends lost 8 bases and 1 base, in that order; junction bases with no gene match: 5. The CDR3 consists of 14 residues. This chain's CDR3 is CASATTGAKNIQYF. The CDR3 DNA follows: TGTGCCAGCGCCACGACAGGGGCCAAAAACATTCAGTACTTC.

Details on this clone: Other nucleotide sequences from this sample produce the same CDR3. V is TRBV5-4 and J is TRBJ2-2, with D uncertain. V was clipped by 2 bases and J by 3 bases, with 2 bases between them. Germline lookup yields CDR1 SGHNT and CDR2 YYREEE (reference sequence). The CDR3 contains 12 residues. CDR3 sequence: CASSFYTGELFF. The CDR3 DNA follows: TGTGCCAGCAGCTTCTACACCGGGGAGCTGTTTTTT. The whole variable domain, remainder taken from reference TRBV5-4 and TRBJ2-2, is ETGVTQSPTHLIKTRGQQVTLRCSSQSGHNTVSWYQQALGQGPQFIFQYYREEENGRGNFPPRFSGLQFPNYSSELNVNALELDDSALYLCASSFYTGELFFGEGSRLTVL.